The rows below give T cell receptor beta chains drawn from one sample of a study of cytomegalovirus exposure and HLA in healthy donors. Some clones are missing from TCRdb's copy, which holds only in-frame ones; the method was immunoSEQ multiplex PCR. Its table records 45,000 to 55,000 clones. Material for sequencing was PBMCs. The receptors originated from a woman between 50 and 59 years old in good health and CMV-seropositive. Both conserved end residues are part of each CDR3. The D gene is left open where the match is weak.

v_call,j_call,d_call,cdr3_aa,cdr3_nt
TRBV6-6,TRBJ2-7,.,CASSYAGVQYYEQYF,TGTGCCAGCAGTTACGCAGGGGTCCAATACTACGAGCAGTACTTC
TRBV18,TRBJ1-1,TRBD1,CASSPRYRDRGNTEAFF,TGTGCCAGCTCACCACGCTACAGGGACAGGGGGAACACTGAAGCTTTCTTT
TRBV5-1,TRBJ2-1,TRBD2,CASSPGLADYNEQFF,TGCGCCAGCAGCCCGGGACTAGCGGACTACAATGAGCAGTTCTTC
TRBV7-2,TRBJ1-2,TRBD1,CASSRQGADYGYTF,TGTGCCAGCAGCCGACAGGGGGCTGACTATGGCTACACCTTC
TRBV6-5,TRBJ1-5,.,CASSSGIHSNQPQHF,TGTGCCAGCAGTTCCGGGATTCATAGCAATCAGCCCCAGCATTTT
TRBV5-4,TRBJ1-1,.,CASSFGGSNTEAFF,TGTGCCAGCAGCTTCGGAGGTTCTAACACTGAAGCTTTCTTT
TRBV19,TRBJ1-2,TRBD1,CASSMTPFTGTASLGGYTF,TGTGCCAGTAGTATGACCCCCTTTACCGGGACAGCATCTCTGGGAGGCTACACCTTC
TRBV19,TRBJ1-1,.,CASSIDWARANTEAFF,TGTGCCAGTAGTATAGATTGGGCGCGGGCCAACACTGAAGCTTTCTTT
TRBV19,TRBJ2-3,TRBD2,CASSSSGRGLTDTQYF,TGTGCCAGTAGTTCTAGCGGGAGGGGGCTCACAGATACGCAGTATTTT
TRBV19,TRBJ2-2,TRBD2,CASILAGGVGELFF,TGTGCCAGTATTCTAGCGGGAGGGGTCGGGGAGCTGTTTTTT
TRBV2,TRBJ2-3,.,CASSDAGAPDTDTQYF,TGTGCCAGCAGTGACGCGGGGGCGCCTGACACAGATACGCAGTATTTT
TRBV27,TRBJ1-4,.,CASSFLDRNEKLFF,TGTGCCAGCAGTTTTCTAGATAGAAATGAAAAACTGTTTTTT
TRBV15,TRBJ2-5,TRBD1,CATSPVRGPKETQYF,TGTGCCACCAGCCCTGTGAGGGGGCCTAAAGAGACCCAGTACTTC
TRBV6-5,TRBJ2-3,.,CASSYGGFLGDTQYF,TGTGCCAGCAGTTACGGCGGGTTTTTAGGAGATACGCAGTATTTT
TRBV6-1,TRBJ2-1,.,CASSEAWTADNEQFF,TGTGCCAGCAGTGAAGCATGGACAGCGGACAATGAGCAGTTCTTC
TRBV7-9,TRBJ2-3,.,CASSSQGWGEDTQYF,TGTGCCAGCAGCTCCCAGGGTTGGGGTGAAGATACGCAGTATTTT
TRBV18,TRBJ2-1,TRBD2,CASSPPSGINEQFF,TGTGCCAGCTCACCACCTAGCGGGATCAATGAGCAGTTCTTC
TRBV10-3,TRBJ1-1,.,CATSGGPEAFF,TGTGCCACCTCGGGGGGACCTGAAGCTTTCTTT
TRBV4-2,TRBJ1-5,TRBD1,CASSQGGIQGGQPQHF,TGTGCCAGCAGCCAAGGGGGGATTCAGGGGGGTCAGCCCCAGCATTTT
TRBV7-6,TRBJ2-5,TRBD2,CASSPSGGKETQYF,TGTGCCAGCAGCCCATCGGGAGGAAAAGAGACCCAGTACTTC
TRBV6-5,TRBJ2-7,TRBD2,CASRTSGRPEQYF,TGTGCCAGCAGAACTAGCGGGAGACCCGAGCAGTACTTC
TRBV7-9,TRBJ2-5,.,CASSLALIRGETQYF,TGTGCCAGCAGCTTAGCGCTGATCAGGGGAGAGACCCAGTACTTC
TRBV19,TRBJ2-5,TRBD2,CASSPLAGSQETQYF,TGTGCCAGTAGCCCACTAGCGGGCTCACAAGAGACCCAGTACTTC
TRBV18,TRBJ2-3,.,CASFPVADTQYF,TGTGCCAGCTTCCCAGTGGCAGATACGCAGTATTTT
TRBV18,TRBJ1-5,.,CASSDSLNQPQHF,TGTGCCAGCTCCGACAGCCTCAATCAGCCCCAGCATTTT
TRBV28,TRBJ2-7,TRBD2,CASSTPPGLAGLSYEQYF,TGTGCCAGCAGTACTCCACCGGGACTAGCGGGTCTCTCCTACGAGCAGTACTTC
TRBV30,TRBJ1-5,TRBD1,CAWSVGGTGNQPQHF,TGTGCCTGGAGTGTAGGGGGCACAGGCAATCAGCCCCAGCATTTT
TRBV5-1,TRBJ2-1,TRBD2,CASSLVERGPYNEQFF,TGCGCCAGCAGCTTGGTGGAGCGGGGACCCTACAATGAGCAGTTCTTC
TRBV4-2,TRBJ2-2,.,CASSQDVQAPGELFF,TGTGCCAGCAGCCAAGATGTACAGGCCCCCGGGGAGCTGTTTTTT
TRBV28,TRBJ1-5,TRBD1,CASSLWGQDSQPQHF,TGTGCCAGCAGTTTATGGGGACAGGACAGTCAGCCCCAGCATTTT
TRBV5-1,TRBJ1-1,TRBD1,CASRTGANTEAFF,TGCGCCAGCAGAACAGGGGCGAACACTGAAGCTTTCTTT
TRBV4-1,TRBJ1-6,.,CASSQGRFGQRESPLHF,TGCGCCAGCAGCCAGGGTCGTTTCGGGCAGCGGGAATCACCCCTCCACTTT
TRBV27,TRBJ1-2,.,CASRSPGNYGYTF,TGTGCCAGCCGAAGCCCAGGGAACTATGGCTACACCTTC
TRBV18,TRBJ2-7,.,CARSTGYEQYF,TGTGCCAGATCAACGGGTTACGAGCAGTACTTC
TRBV5-4,TRBJ2-3,TRBD2,CASSPSAGGVLYTQYF,TGTGCCAGCAGCCCATCAGCGGGAGGAGTACTATATACGCAGTATTTT
TRBV2,TRBJ2-7,.,CASSGSGILEQYF,TGTGCCAGCAGTGGATCGGGGATCCTCGAGCAGTACTTC
TRBV5-5,TRBJ1-6,.,CASTTIRQSSPLHF,TGTGCCAGCACCACAATCAGACAAAGTTCACCCCTCCACTTT
TRBV19,TRBJ1-5,.,CASSKGRGGNQPQHF,TGTGCCAGTAGTAAGGGTCGGGGGGGCAATCAGCCCCAGCATTTT
TRBV7-9,TRBJ1-2,.,CASSVQTNYGYTF,TGTGCCAGCAGCGTTCAGACTAACTATGGCTACACCTTC
TRBV14,TRBJ2-7,TRBD2,CASSPLIRAAGLAGGYEQYF,TGTGCCAGCAGCCCCCTCATTCGGGCAGCCGGACTAGCGGGAGGGTACGAGCAGTACTTC
TRBV6-5,TRBJ2-1,TRBD1,CASSSDRGTYNEQFF,TGTGCCAGCAGCTCAGACAGGGGGACCTACAATGAGCAGTTCTTC
TRBV4-1,TRBJ2-7,TRBD1,CASSPFVGQGAHEQYF,TGCGCCAGCAGCCCCTTTGTAGGACAGGGGGCCCACGAGCAGTACTTC
TRBV9,TRBJ2-2,.,CASSFRTGELFF,TGTGCCAGCAGCTTCCGGACCGGGGAGCTGTTTTTT
TRBV29-1,TRBJ2-3,TRBD1,CSVFGTGETDTQYF,TGCAGCGTCTTCGGGACAGGGGAGACAGATACGCAGTATTTT
TRBV28,TRBJ1-4,TRBD1,CASSYLRGVEKLFF,TGTGCCAGCAGTTACCTCAGGGGGGTTGAAAAACTGTTTTTT
TRBV2,TRBJ2-7,.,CASHSWQVLSYEQYF,TGTGCCAGCCACTCGTGGCAGGTATTGTCCTACGAGCAGTACTTC
TRBV30,TRBJ1-2,TRBD1,CAWGRDRPYGYTF,TGTGCCTGGGGCAGGGACAGGCCCTATGGCTACACCTTC
TRBV18,TRBJ1-3,TRBD1,CASSRDSALAGNTIYF,TGTGCCAGCTCACGGGACAGTGCCTTAGCTGGAAACACCATATATTTT
TRBV7-9,TRBJ1-4,TRBD1,CASSSGQATHMNEKLFF,TGTGCCAGCAGTTCGGGACAGGCAACACATATGAATGAAAAACTGTTTTTT
TRBV4-2,TRBJ1-3,.,CASSQMGTPSGNTIYF,TGTGCCAGCAGCCAGATGGGCACCCCCTCTGGAAACACCATATATTTT
TRBV4-1,TRBJ2-5,.,CASSQPGETQYF,TGCGCCAGCAGCCAACCCGGGGAGACCCAGTACTTC
TRBV5-1,TRBJ2-4,.,CASSLGITSIQYF,TGCGCCAGCAGCTTGGGAATTACTAGCATTCAGTACTTC
TRBV30,TRBJ2-7,.,CAWSPPGAGVFPYEQYF,TGTGCCTGGAGTCCCCCAGGGGCGGGAGTCTTTCCCTACGAGCAGTACTTC
TRBV7-2,TRBJ2-5,TRBD1,CASSSHRGETQYF,TGTGCCAGCAGCTCCCACAGGGGGGAGACCCAGTACTTC
TRBV4-3,TRBJ2-7,.,CASSQGRGFYEQYF,TGCGCCAGCAGCCAGGGGAGGGGGTTCTACGAGCAGTACTTC
TRBV6-1,TRBJ2-1,TRBD2,CASSQTSGGAHEQFF,TGTGCCAGCAGCCAGACTAGCGGGGGGGCACATGAGCAGTTCTTC
TRBV18,TRBJ1-6,TRBD1,CASSRGTGGASNSPLHF,TGTGCCAGCTCACGTGGGACAGGGGGCGCTTCCAATTCACCCCTCCACTTT
TRBV5-1,TRBJ2-2,.,CASSLGYTTGELFF,TGCGCCAGCAGCTTGGGGTACACCACCGGGGAGCTGTTTTTT
TRBV7-6,TRBJ1-3,.,CASSLAHEEYSGNTIYF,TGTGCCAGCAGCTTAGCTCATGAGGAATACTCTGGAAACACCATATATTTT
TRBV5-4,TRBJ2-2,TRBD1,CASSLRQGAPGELFF,TGTGCCAGCAGCTTGCGACAGGGGGCCCCCGGGGAGCTGTTTTTT